These 20 T cell receptor beta chains originate from one sample sequenced in a study of cytomegalovirus exposure and HLA in healthy donors. The PCR ran on 60 Vbeta and 13 Jbeta primers. Generated by immunoSEQ multiplex PCR, the TCRdb table keeps only in-frame clones and is missing some. The sample lists some 130,000 clones, under 90% seen once, with 0.7% in the top ten. The source material was PBMCs. All receptors come from a man between 18 and 29 years old in good health and CMV-seronegative.

The chain recombines TRBV9 with TRBJ2-1; 10 bases line up with TRBD2. This CDR3 spans 16 amino acids. Germline values: CDR1 SGDLS, CDR2 YYNGEE. J was trimmed by 7 bases and V by 2 bases; bases with no gene match: 9. The CDR3 bases are TGTGCCAGCAGCGTCAAAGCGGGGGGGATAATAAATGAGCAGTTCTTC. Translating it yields CASSVKAGGIINEQFF. Using reference TRBV9 and TRBJ2-1 for the parts outside the CDR3, the full variable domain is DSGVTQTPKHLITATGQRVTLRCSPRSGDLSVYWYQQSLDQGLQFLIQYYNGEERAKGNILERFSAQQFPDLHSELNLSSLELGDSALYFCASSVKAGGIINEQFFGPGTRLTVL.

The rearrangement links TRBV9 to TRBJ1-5; the D gene is possibly TRBD1 (5 bases). Germline loops: CDR1 SGDLS, CDR2 YYNGEE. The CDR3 runs to 13 residues. The V and J ends lost 3 bases and 4 bases respectively, with 8 bases between them. The CDR3: CASSGDSNQPQHF. The CDR3 nucleotides read TGTGCCAGCAGCGGCGACAGTAATCAGCCCCAGCATTTT.

This chain uses TRBV6-5 with TRBJ1-6; the D gene is possibly TRBD1 (5 bases). Germline V gene data show CDR1 as MNHEY and CDR2 as SVGAGI. Trimming took 8 bases from V and 6 from J, leaving 14 bases between them. CDR3 length equals 14 residues. CDR3 sequence: CASGRQGFNSPLHF. The CDR3, as DNA: TGTGCCAGCGGTAGGCAGGGCTTTAATTCACCCCTCCACTTT.

The gene calls are TRBV4-3 and TRBJ2-7; TRBD1 matches at 10 bases. The CDR3 covers 15 residues. V was pared by 2 bases and J by 2 bases, with 3 bases of the junction left unmatched. CDR1 is LGHNA, CDR2 YSLEER, per germline. The CDR3, as DNA: TGCGCCAGCAGCCAATTGACAGGGGGCCCCTACGAGCAGTACTTC. Its translation: CASSQLTGGPYEQYF.

CDR3 in amino acids: CATSRARGSGAYEQYF. In DNA, the CDR3 is TGTGCCACCAGCAGAGCCCGGGGTAGCGGGGCCTACGAGCAGTACTTC. The chain employs TRBV15 and TRBJ2-7, with 8 bases that match TRBD2. CDR1 and CDR2 (germline): LNHNV, YYDKDF (reference sequence). The CDR3 is 16 amino acids. The trim removed 1 base at V and 2 bases at J, leaving 7 bases unmatched. Based on the CDR3 plus reference TRBV15 and TRBJ2-7, the full variable domain is DAMVIQNPRYQVTQFGKPVTLSCSQTLNHNVMYWYQQKSSQAPKLLFHYYDKDFNNEADTPDNFQSRRPNTSFCFLDIRSPGLGDTAMYLCATSRARGSGAYEQYFGPGTRLTVT.

The V and J genes are TRBV7-2 and TRBJ2-5; D uncertain. With 2 bases removed from V and 0 bases from J, the gap between germline ends came to 16 bases. The CDR3 sequence is 17 residues long. CDR1 SGHTA and CDR2 FQGNSA come from the germline V gene. CDR3 loop: CASSLRLRVRNQETQYF. In nucleotides, the CDR3 is TGTGCCAGCAGCTTACGACTCCGCGTACGGAACCAAGAGACCCAGTACTTC. The entire variable domain, with the rest obtained from reference TRBV7-2 and TRBJ2-5, is as follows: GAGVSQSPSNKVTEKGKDVELRCDPISGHTALYWYRQSLGQGLEFLIYFQGNSAPDKSGLPSDRFSAERTGGSVSTLTIQRTQQEDSAVYLCASSLRLRVRNQETQYFGPGTRLLVL.

The CDR3 sequence: CASSPPWRGSGETQYF. In DNA form, the CDR3 reads TGCGCCAGCAGCCCACCCTGGCGGGGGTCCGGGGAGACCCAGTACTTC. This rearrangement joins TRBV4-1 to TRBJ2-5; 7 bases match TRBD2. Germline-derived CDR1 and CDR2 are MGHRA and YSYEKL. The CDR3 has 16 residues. V dropped 4 bases and J dropped 5; count of bases not matched to a gene: 13.

This chain connects TRBV4-3 to TRBJ2-7, with a weak D call TRBD1 (6 bases). Germline CDR1 and CDR2: LGHNA and YSLEER. Trimming took 0 bases from V and 3 from J, leaving 18 bases between them. CDR3 length: 17 residues. CDR3 region: CASSQDLVGGANYEQYF. CDR3 nucleotides: TGCGCCAGCAGCCAAGATCTGGTAGGGGGAGCCAACTACGAGCAGTACTTC.

This chain connects TRBV27 to TRBJ1-1; the D is unclear. The ends were cut back, 3 bases at V and 4 bases at J, with 24 bases in the middle. The germline V gene has CDR1 MNHEY and CDR2 SMNVEV (reference sequence). The CDR3 is 18 amino acids. The CDR3 sequence is CASSFDPPGRRARTEAFF. The CDR3, as DNA: TGTGCCAGCAGTTTCGACCCCCCGGGGAGGAGGGCCCGCACTGAAGCTTTCTTT.

V and J are TRBV2 and TRBJ1-2; a possible D gene is TRBD1 (6 bases). This CDR3 comprises 12 residues. CDR1 and CDR2 (germline): SNHLY, FYNNEI. Trimming removed 6 bases at V and 4 bases at J, with 9 bases between. The CDR3 protein is CASRQGTYGYTF. CDR3 in DNA: TGTGCCAGCAGACAGGGCACCTATGGCTACACCTTC.

The rearrangement links TRBV2 to TRBJ1-4; tentative D call: TRBD1 (6 bases). There are 16 residues in the CDR3. V lost 0 bases and J lost 2, with 10 bases in between. In germline, CDR1 is SNHLY, CDR2 FYNNEI. The CDR3 DNA is TGTGCCAGCAGTGAAGCCGGCGGGGGCACTAATGAAAAACTGTTTTTT. It yields the protein CASSEAGGGTNEKLFF.

This clone was counted between two and nine times. The chain links TRBV5-4 to TRBJ1-1; the D is unclear. V shed 4 bases and J shed 7 bases, with 11 bases lying between them. This CDR3 contains 12 residues. Germline V gene lookup returns CDR1 SGHNT and CDR2 YYREEE (reference sequence). In DNA, the CDR3 is TGTGCCAGCAGCCGCGACACCGTTGAAGCTTTCTTT. It translates to CASSRDTVEAFF. The variable domain in full, completed from reference TRBV5-4 and TRBJ1-1, reads ETGVTQSPTHLIKTRGQQVTLRCSSQSGHNTVSWYQQALGQGPQFIFQYYREEENGRGNFPPRFSGLQFPNYSSELNVNALELDDSALYLCASSRDTVEAFFGQGTRLTVV.

The gene calls are TRBV19 and TRBJ2-2, with 8 bases identical to TRBD1. V was pared by 6 bases and J by 6 bases, with 3 bases of the junction left unmatched. Germline V gives CDR1 LNHDA, CDR2 SQIVND (reference sequence). This CDR3 is 13 amino acids long. CDR3 sequence (DNA): TGTGCCAGTAGGACAGGGGTTTCCGGGGAGCTGTTTTTT. Translation gives CASRTGVSGELFF.

V is TRBV18 and J is TRBJ1-1, with TRBD1 matching over 9 bases. Germline values: CDR1 KGHSH, CDR2 LQKENI. The CDR3 length is 15 residues. J lost 5 bases, V lost 1 base, and 5 bases had no gene match. The CDR3 DNA reads TGTGCCAGCTCACCACAAACAGGGGGCAATACTGAAGCTTTCTTT. The encoded protein is CASSPQTGGNTEAFF.

V is TRBV5-6 and J is TRBJ2-1; a weak D match, TRBD1 (6 bases). Between the trimmed V and J ends, which lost 4 bases and 10 bases, there was a span of 9 bases. This CDR3 is built from 11 residues. Germline assignment: CDR1 SGHDT and CDR2 YYEEEE. The CDR3 region has the DNA TGTGCCAGCAGCCTTGGACAGGAGCAGTTCTTC. Translated: CASSLGQEQFF.

This clone has a handful of counts. The gene calls are TRBV4-3 and TRBJ1-1; D ambiguous. CDR1 is LGHNA, CDR2 YSLEER, per germline. This CDR3 comprises 14 residues. Trimming pared 1 base from V and 5 bases from J, leaving 11 bases between. The CDR3 sequence is CASSQVGRRTEAFF. The CDR3 nucleotides are TGCGCCAGCAGCCAAGTGGGCAGGAGGACTGAAGCTTTCTTT.

The J gene is TRBJ2-2, the V gene TRBV27, with D tentatively TRBD1 (5 bases). Trimming cost V 6 bases and J 0 bases, with 11 bases left between them. CDR1 MNHEY and CDR2 SMNVEV come from the germline V gene (reference sequence). The CDR3 length is 15 residues. CDR3 DNA sequence: TGTGCCAGCAGACCCCAGGGTGCGAACACCGGGGAGCTGTTTTTT. As protein: CASRPQGANTGELFF.

The genes are TRBV28 and TRBJ1-1, with 9 bases matching TRBD1. Germline CDR1 reads MDHEN; CDR2 reads SYDVKM. V was clipped by 4 bases and J by 4 bases; unmatched bases: 10. The CDR3 is 16 amino acids. CDR3 nucleotides: TGTGCCAGCAGTTCCAATAACAGGGGGCAAGGCACTGAAGCTTTCTTT. Its translation is CASSSNNRGQGTEAFF. The complete variable domain, with remaining parts taken from reference TRBV28 and TRBJ1-1, reads DVKVTQSSRYLVKRTGEKVFLECVQDMDHENMFWYRQDPGLGLRLIYFSYDVKMKEKGDIPEGYSVSREKKERFSLILESASTNQTSMYLCASSSNNRGQGTEAFFGQGTRLTVV.

The V and J genes are TRBV12-5 and TRBJ1-2; D may be TRBD1 (5 bases). This CDR3 is 16 amino acids long. Trimming cost V 6 bases and J 0 bases, with 17 bases left between them. CDR1 is LGHNT and CDR2 is FRNRAP in the germline V gene. The CDR3 coding sequence is TGTGCTAGTGGCCTAACTGACAGACTAGCTAACTATGGCTACACCTTC. Amino acids: CASGLTDRLANYGYTF.

This rearrangement joins TRBV7-6 to TRBJ2-7, with D perhaps TRBD1 (5 bases). CDR1 and CDR2 (germline): SGHVS, FNYEAQ. With 5 bases removed from V and 3 bases from J, the gap between germline ends came to 14 bases. This CDR3 has 14 residues. CDR3 in amino acids: CASSLDRVNYEQYF. The CDR3 DNA follows: TGTGCCAGCAGCCTCGACAGAGTGAACTACGAGCAGTACTTC.